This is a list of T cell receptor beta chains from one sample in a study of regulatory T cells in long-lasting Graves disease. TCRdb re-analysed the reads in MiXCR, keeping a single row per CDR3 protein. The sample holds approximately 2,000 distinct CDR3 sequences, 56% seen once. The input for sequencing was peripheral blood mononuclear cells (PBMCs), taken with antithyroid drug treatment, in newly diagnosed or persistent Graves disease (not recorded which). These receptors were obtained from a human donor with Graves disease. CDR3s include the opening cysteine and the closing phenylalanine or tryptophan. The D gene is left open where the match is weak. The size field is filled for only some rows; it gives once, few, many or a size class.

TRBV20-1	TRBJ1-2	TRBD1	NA	CSAREGTGGSWDTF	TGCAGTGCTAGAGAAGGGACAGGGGGTTCTTGGGACACCTTC
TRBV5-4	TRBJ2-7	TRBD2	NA	CASRSGTSGGNREQYF	TGTGCCAGCAGGTCCGGGACTAGCGGGGGTAATCGCGAGCAGTACTTC
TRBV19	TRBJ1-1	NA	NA	CASKFGDRNTEAFF	TGTGCCAGTAAGTTTGGGGATCGGAACACTGAAGCTTTCTTT
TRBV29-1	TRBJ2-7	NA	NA	CSGSGARDEQYF	TGCAGCGGGTCAGGGGCCCGGGACGAGCAGTACTTC
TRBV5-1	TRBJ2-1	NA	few	CASSLDHYNEQFF	TGCGCCAGCAGCTTGGATCATTACAATGAGCAGTTCTTC
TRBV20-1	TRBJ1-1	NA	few	CSAREVGSVGAFF	TGCAGTGCTAGAGAGGTAGGGTCAGTCGGAGCTTTCTTT
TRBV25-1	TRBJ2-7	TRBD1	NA	CASSDRGYEQYF	TGTGCCAGCTCGGACAGGGGATACGAGCAGTACTTC
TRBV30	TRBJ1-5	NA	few	CAPRVNRDNQPQHF	TGTGCCCCCAGGGTAAATCGGGACAATCAGCCCCAGCATTTT
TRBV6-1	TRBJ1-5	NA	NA	CASSPDGKYNQPQHF	TGTGCCAGCAGTCCGGACGGAAAATATAATCAGCCCCAGCATTTT
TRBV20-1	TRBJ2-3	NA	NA	CSARGSPDTQYF	TGCAGTGCTAGGGGTAGCCCAGATACGCAGTATTTT
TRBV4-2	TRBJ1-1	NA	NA	CASSETGYTEAFF	TGTGCCAGCAGCGAAACAGGGTACACTGAAGCTTTCTTT
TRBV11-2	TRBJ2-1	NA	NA	CASSLVRGVGEQFF	TGTGCCAGCAGCTTAGTCAGGGGCGTCGGTGAGCAGTTCTTC
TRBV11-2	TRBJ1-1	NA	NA	CASSLDGGIAEAFF	TGTGCCAGCAGCTTAGATGGGGGGATCGCTGAAGCTTTCTTT
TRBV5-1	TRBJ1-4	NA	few	CASSLSGRGIRLGGNEKLFF	TGCGCCAGCAGCTTGTCGGGGAGGGGGATCCGACTGGGCGGTAATGAAAAACTGTTTTTT
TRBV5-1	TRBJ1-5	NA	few	CASSVGLTTGQPQHF	TGCGCCAGCAGCGTGGGACTTACTACAGGTCAGCCCCAGCATTTT
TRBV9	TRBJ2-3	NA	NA	CASSVNLIGDTDTQYF	TGTGCCAGCAGCGTTAACCTAATTGGTGACACAGATACGCAGTATTTT
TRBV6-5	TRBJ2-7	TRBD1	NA	CASSRERQGYEQYF	TGTGCCAGCAGCCGCGAGAGACAGGGTTACGAGCAGTACTTC
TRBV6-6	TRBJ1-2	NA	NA	CASSDRQDGYTF	TGTGCCAGCAGCGACAGACAGGATGGCTACACCTTC
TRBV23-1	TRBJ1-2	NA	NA	CASSLRVMVYGYTF	TGCGCCAGCAGTCTCAGGGTTATGGTCTATGGCTACACCTTC